This TCR beta chain was documented in a study of T-cell memory formation after mild COVID-19. TCRdb fed the 5' RACE reads into MiXCR, producing one record per CDR3 protein. This sample yields around 90,000 distinct CDR3 sequences, of which about 13% are seen a single time; about 26% belongs to the top ten. Germline loops: CDR1 SGHAT, CDR2 FQNNGV. CDR3 size: 19 residues. V dropped 4 bases and J dropped 5; count of bases not matched to a gene: 22. Study-wide points: The authors did not confirm SARS-CoV-2 specificity of second-wave clones peaking day 37. Whereas later expanders leaned CD4+, clones contracting day 15 to 85 showed a balanced CD4/CD8 makeup. Prior to infection, memory already included some responding clones, suggesting cross-reactive memory joined.

There are a few counts of this clonotype. The antigen remains unidentified. Sequencing was carried out using PBMCs or a T cell subset sorted from them (not recorded which). The chain links TRBV11-2 to TRBJ1-1; 7 bases are a match to TRBD1. This sequence originates from an adult woman who had mild COVID-19 (a few samples of this study predate the infection). Cell type and time point are not known. The CDR3 here is CASSSTIDRALFWGTEAFF. For the CDR3, the DNA is TGTGCCAGCAGCTCAACGATAGACAGGGCCCTATTCTGGGGGACTGAAGCTTTCTTT.